This passage covers 6 T cell receptor beta chains from one sample sequenced in a study of T cell responses to AZD1222 COVID-19 vaccine. Generated by immunoSEQ multiplex PCR, the TCRdb table keeps only in-frame clones and is missing some. The table shows about 190,000 clones, with around 89% occurring only once. The material was peripheral blood, obtained on day 0 of AZD1222 vaccination. The origin of the receptors is an adult in good health.

The chain is built from TRBV4-2 and TRBJ2-1; no clear D gene. CDR3 length equals 18 residues. V was clipped by 0 bases and J by 7 bases, with 22 bases between them. In germline, CDR1 is LGHNA, CDR2 YNFKEQ. The CDR3 DNA reads TGTGCCAGCAGCCAAGATGGCCACGAAGTTGTGGGCCGGAATGAGCAGTTCTTC. This sequence encodes CASSQDGHEVVGRNEQFF.

The chain joins TRBV18 to TRBJ1-2; D perhaps matches TRBD1 (5 bases). CDR1 KGHSH and CDR2 LQKENI come from the germline V gene. Trimming shortened V by 5 bases and J by 6 bases, and 16 bases separated the two germline ends. The CDR3 totals 14 residues. CDR3 residues: CASSSDKGTDGYTF. Written as DNA, the CDR3 is TGTGCCAGCTCATCCGACAAGGGGACTGATGGCTACACCTTC.

The chain is built from TRBV28 and TRBJ1-5; no clear D gene. Germline assignment: CDR1 MDHEN and CDR2 SYDVKM. The CDR3 is made up of 14 amino acids. The V gene lost 3 bases and the J gene lost 7 bases, with 13 bases spanning the gap. The CDR3 is CASSFAGNGQPQHF. CDR3 nucleotides: TGTGCCAGCAGTTTCGCGGGGAACGGACAGCCCCAGCATTTT.

The V gene is TRBV7-2, the J gene TRBJ2-2; possibly TRBD2 for D (5 bases). Per the germline V gene, CDR1 is SGHTA and CDR2 is FQGNSA. The CDR3 runs 14 residues. Here the CDR3 reads CAHPIRRQTGELFF. The DNA for the CDR3 is TGTGCACACCCAATCCGGAGGCAGACCGGGGAGCTGTTTTTT. The complete variable domain, with remaining parts taken from reference TRBV7-2 and TRBJ2-2, reads GAGVSQSPSNKVTEKGKDVELRCDPISGHTALYWYRQSLGQGLEFLIYFQGNSAPDKSGLPSDRFSAERTGGSVSTLTIQRTQQEDSAVYLCAHPIRRQTGELFFGEGSRLTVL.

About this clone: An end of the junction does not agree with germline; a read error may underlie this. In DNA, the CDR3 is TGTGCCAGCAGTTTCCGGGACAGGCTAAATTTT. This translates into CASSFRDRLNF. V and J are TRBV12-3 or TRBV12-4 and TRBJ1-4, with 8 bases fitting TRBD1. The CDR3 contains 11 residues.

Here the CDR3 DNA reads TGTGCCAGCAGGAAGCCGTACGGGACAGGGATCTTTGACGGGATCTCCTACAATGAGCAGTTCTTC. Its translation is CASRKPYGTGIFDGISYNEQFF. The chain recombines TRBV28 with TRBJ2-1; 9 nucleotides match TRBD1. The CDR3 contains 22 residues. From germline, CDR1 is MDHEN and CDR2 SYDVKM. The J segment lost 0 bases and the V segment lost 6 bases, leaving 24 bases of the junction unmatched.